These 5 T cell receptor beta chains originate from one sample sequenced in a study of shared clonotypes between healthy human individuals. The method was immunoSEQ multiplex PCR; TCRdb's version includes in-frame clones alone and lacks a portion of them. The sample holds more than 400,000 clones, 65% to 85% seen once. Sequencing was done on a sample of PBMCs. The receptors come from a woman in her forties in good health. Some clones in this sample may be carry-over from other donors' samples.

On this clone: This likely reflects a read error, since a far larger clone is one base away. The rearrangement links TRBV2 to TRBJ1-5; D not certain. The V and J ends lost 5 bases and 0 bases respectively, with 5 bases between them. The CDR3 is made up of 13 amino acids. The germline gives CDR1 SNHLY, CDR2 FYNNEI. The CDR3 nucleotides are TGTGCCAGCAGTTTAGATAGCAATCAGCCCCAGCATTTT. Translating gives CASSLDSNQPQHF.

Details on this clone: A read error is the likely source, as a far larger clone sits one nucleotide away. The rearrangement uses TRBV28 and TRBJ2-7; D remains ambiguous. This CDR3 is 15 amino acids long. Germline CDR1 is MDHEN and CDR2 is SYDVKM. The V gene lost 2 bases and the J gene lost 2 bases, with 13 bases spanning the gap. The DNA for the CDR3 is TGTGCCAGCAGTTTAGTGGCAGCCCCAGCCTACGAGCAGTACTTC. Protein sequence: CASSLVAAPAYEQYF.

The rearrangement uses TRBV6-1 and TRBJ2-4, with 8 bases lining up with TRBD1. The trim removed 7 bases at V and 3 bases at J, leaving 8 bases unmatched. The CDR3 spans 15 residues. Germline V gene sequence: CDR1 MNHNS, CDR2 SASEGT. The CDR3 is CASNEDREVKNIQYF. The CDR3 DNA follows: TGTGCCAGCAATGAGGACAGGGAGGTCAAAAACATTCAGTACTTC.

Comment on this clone: A read error likely explains this, since a far larger clone differs by one base. This chain links TRBV6-4 with TRBJ2-3, with D perhaps TRBD2 (5 bases). Germline V gene data show CDR1 as MRHNA and CDR2 as SNTAGT. This CDR3 region has 14 residues. The CDR3 region is CTSSDKGGTDTQYF. CDR3 nucleotide sequence: TGTACCAGCAGTGATAAGGGAGGCACAGATACGCAGTATTTT.

CDR3 protein: CASSVGTGGANQPQHF. The CDR3 DNA sequence: TGTGCCAGCAGCGTAGGGACAGGGGGGGCCAATCAGCCCCAGCATTTT. The chain links TRBV9 to TRBJ1-5, with TRBD1 identical over 10 bases. This CDR3 region has 16 residues. Trimming cost V 0 bases and J 3 bases; bases outside gene matches: 3. Looked up from germline, CDR1 is SGDLS and CDR2 is YYNGEE.